The 13 T cell receptor beta chains in this list originate from one sample, sequenced in a study of shared clonotypes between healthy human individuals. Repertoires were generated with immunoSEQ multiplex PCR, while TCRdb's copy carries only in-frame clones and drops some. The sample contains 1 million to 1.2 million clones, 77% of which appear only once. The specimen sequenced was memory CD4+ T cells from PBMCs. The subset denotes: CD45RA-negative fraction. These receptors all stem from a young man in good health. Some clones in this sample may be carry-over from other donors' samples.

The chain uses TRBV11-3 and TRBJ2-7, with TRBD2 matching over 7 bases. Trimming cost V 2 bases and J 7 bases; bases outside gene matches: 8. The CDR3 runs to 14 residues. Germline V gene data show CDR1 as SGHNT and CDR2 as YENEEA. The CDR3 spells CASSLLRESEEQYF. The CDR3 nucleotides read TGTGCCAGCAGCTTACTGCGGGAGTCTGAAGAGCAGTACTTC. The whole variable domain, filled in from reference TRBV11-3 and TRBJ2-7, reads EAGVVQSPRYKIIEKKQPVAFWCNPISGHNTLYWYLQNLGQGPELLIRYENEEAVDDSQLPKDRFSAERLKGVDSTLKIQPAELGDSAVYLCASSLLRESEEQYFGPGTRLTVT.

The CDR3 sequence: CASSHERSGVDTEAFF. Here the CDR3 DNA reads TGCGCCAGCAGCCATGAACGGTCGGGAGTTGACACTGAAGCTTTCTTT. This rearrangement joins TRBV4-1 to TRBJ1-1; D not certain. CDR3 size: 16 residues. Between the trimmed V and J ends, which lost 3 bases and 3 bases, there was a span of 17 bases. Germline loops: CDR1 MGHRA, CDR2 YSYEKL.

Concerning this clone: In the same sample, other DNA sequences code for this CDR3. The chain carries TRBV18 and TRBJ2-7, with TRBD2 matching 7 bases. Looked up from germline, CDR1 is KGHSH and CDR2 is LQKENI. CDR3 size: 12 residues. The V and J ends lost 5 bases and 3 bases, in that order; junction bases with no gene match: 1. The CDR3 DNA is TGTGCCAGCTCATCGGGGGGCTACGAGCAGTACTTC. Its translation: CASSSGGYEQYF.

Only one count was recorded for this clone. The chain employs TRBV11-2 and TRBJ2-7; no clear D gene. V shed 5 bases and J shed 3 bases, with 14 bases lying between them. This CDR3 contains 14 residues. Germline CDR1 and CDR2: SGHAT and FQNNGV. CDR3: CASSPMGVGYEQYF. CDR3 nucleotides: TGTGCCAGCAGCCCGATGGGCGTCGGCTACGAGCAGTACTTC.

This clone was observed once. The chain links TRBV6-1 to TRBJ2-1; D ambiguous. The CDR3 loop spans 15 amino acids. V lost 1 base to trimming and J lost 2 bases, with 9 bases between them. Germline V lookup: CDR1 MNHNS, CDR2 SASEGT. The CDR3 nucleotides are TGTGCCAGCAGTGAAGTCTCTGGGGCCTACAATGAGCAGTTCTTC. It encodes CASSEVSGAYNEQFF.

The genes are TRBV27 and TRBJ2-5; 8 bases align to TRBD2. Losses at the gene ends were 7 bases for V and 2 bases for J; bases not matched to a gene: 15. CDR1 is MNHEY and CDR2 is SMNVEV in the germline V gene (reference sequence). The CDR3 consists of 17 residues. The CDR3 sequence is CASKSRQAGGPQETQYF. CDR3 nucleotide sequence: TGTGCCAGCAAATCGCGGCAGGCGGGAGGACCTCAAGAGACCCAGTACTTC.

This clone was recorded at least ten times. The rearrangement uses TRBV7-8 and TRBJ2-3; D ambiguous. Germline V lookup: CDR1 SGHVS, CDR2 FQNEAQ. The CDR3 has 14 amino acids. The V and J ends lost 7 bases and 3 bases respectively, with 14 bases between them. CDR3 in amino acids: CASTRPGRTDTQYF. The DNA of the CDR3 is TGTGCCAGCACCCGGCCCGGGCGGACAGATACGCAGTATTTT.

V gene TRBV6-6 combines with J gene TRBJ1-5; no clear D. V was trimmed by 4 bases and J by 7 bases, leaving 11 bases between them. Germline CDR1 reads MNHNY; CDR2 reads SVGAGI (reference sequence). The CDR3 consists of 13 residues. Written as DNA, the CDR3 is TGTGCCAGCAGTTGGCCAGGCGGGCAGCCCCAGCATTTT. Encoded protein: CASSWPGGQPQHF.

V and J are TRBV5-1 and TRBJ2-5; 8 bases align to TRBD1. CDR3 size: 15 residues. CDR1 is SGHRS and CDR2 is YFSETQ in the germline V gene. V lost 4 bases to trimming and J lost 4 bases; unmatched junction nucleotides: 9. The CDR3 here is CASSPGYRGSETQYF. The CDR3 DNA is TGCGCCAGCAGCCCGGGGTACAGGGGGTCAGAGACCCAGTACTTC.

This clone has a single count. Written as DNA, the CDR3 is TGCAGCGTTGCCCCCACAGGGGGAAACGAGCAGTACTTC. Residues: CSVAPTGGNEQYF. The rearrangement joins TRBV29-1 to TRBJ2-7, with 8 bases identical to TRBD1. The CDR3 loop spans 13 amino acids. V shed 4 bases, J shed 5 bases, and the junction held 7 bases outside the gene matches. Per the germline V gene, CDR1 is SQVTM and CDR2 is ANQGSEA.

This clone was seen a single time. This chain connects TRBV28 to TRBJ1-5; 7 positions agree with TRBD1. CDR3 length: 12 residues. J gave up 5 bases and V 7 bases, and 2 bases lay outside the gene matches. Germline V gene data show CDR1 as MDHEN and CDR2 as SYDVKM. The CDR3 nucleotides read TGTGCCAGCAACAGGGGACATCAGCCCCAGCATTTT. This gives the protein CASNRGHQPQHF.

The rearrangement uses TRBV7-6 and TRBJ2-2, with D maybe TRBD2 (6 bases). V was shortened by 7 bases and J by 7 bases, with 19 bases between the two germline ends. This CDR3 is built from 15 residues. The germline CDR1 and CDR2 sequences are SGHVS and FNYEAQ. The CDR3 DNA follows: TGTGCCAGCACCTCCGCCGGCGGAGGGGACGGGGAGCTGTTTTTT. Translated: CASTSAGGGDGELFF.

The rearrangement uses TRBV2 and TRBJ1-2; D remains unclear. This CDR3 is 11 amino acids long. V lost 6 bases and J lost 4, with 6 bases in between. Germline V lookup: CDR1 SNHLY, CDR2 FYNNEI. The CDR3: CASRQPYGYTF. The CDR3 nucleotides are TGTGCCAGCAGGCAGCCCTATGGCTACACCTTC.